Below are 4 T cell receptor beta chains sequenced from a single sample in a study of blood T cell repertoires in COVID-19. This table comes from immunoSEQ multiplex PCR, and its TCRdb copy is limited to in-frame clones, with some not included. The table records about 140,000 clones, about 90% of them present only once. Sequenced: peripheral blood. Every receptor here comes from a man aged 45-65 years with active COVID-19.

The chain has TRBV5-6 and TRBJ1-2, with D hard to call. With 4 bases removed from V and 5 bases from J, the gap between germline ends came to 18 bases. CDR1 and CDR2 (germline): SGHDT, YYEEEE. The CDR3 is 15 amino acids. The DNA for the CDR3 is TGTGCCAGCAGCCAGGAGGGAGAAGGTGTGTATGGCTACACCTTC. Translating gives CASSQEGEGVYGYTF.

In DNA, the CDR3 is TGTGCCAGCTCACCACCGCGGACAGGCGATCTAGCCAAAAACATTCAGTACTTC. Amino acid sequence: CASSPPRTGDLAKNIQYF. J is TRBJ2-4 and V is TRBV18; TRBD1 aligns across 7 bases. The CDR3 sequence is 18 residues long. CDR1 is KGHSH and CDR2 is LQKENI in the germline V gene. Trimming at V came to 0 bases and at J to 0 bases, leaving 8 bases not matched to a gene.

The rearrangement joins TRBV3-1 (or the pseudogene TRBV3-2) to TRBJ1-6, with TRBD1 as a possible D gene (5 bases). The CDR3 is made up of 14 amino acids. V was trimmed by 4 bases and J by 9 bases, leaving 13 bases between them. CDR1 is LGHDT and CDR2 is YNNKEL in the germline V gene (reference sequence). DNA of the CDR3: TGTGCCAGCAGCCTGAGCGGGGCATTTTCACCCCTCCACTTT. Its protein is CASSLSGAFSPLHF.

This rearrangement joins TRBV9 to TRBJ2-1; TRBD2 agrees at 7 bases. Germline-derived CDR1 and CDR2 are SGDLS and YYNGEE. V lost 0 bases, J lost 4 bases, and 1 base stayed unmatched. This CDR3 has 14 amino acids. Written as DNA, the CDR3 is TGTGCCAGCAGCGTAGGCGGGAGTTACAATGAGCAGTTCTTC. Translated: CASSVGGSYNEQFF.